Presented here are 14 T cell receptor beta chains from one specimen sequenced in a study of blood T cell repertoires in COVID-19. This table comes from immunoSEQ multiplex PCR, and its TCRdb copy is limited to in-frame clones, with some not included. The sample consists of 110,000 or so clones, 85% to 90% of them appearing once. Sample: peripheral blood. The receptor set was obtained from a human donor in a cohort sampled during active COVID-19.

This chain connects TRBV27 to TRBJ1-1; no clear D. V was cut by 0 bases and J by 3 bases, with 5 bases left in between. CDR1 MNHEY and CDR2 SMNVEV come from the germline V gene (reference sequence). The CDR3 totals 13 residues. CDR3 DNA sequence: TGTGCCAGCAGTTTATCACGGGACACTGAAGCTTTCTTT. This gives the protein CASSLSRDTEAFF.

This clone was recorded only once. CDR3 in DNA: TGTGCCAGCAGCGAACCTAGCGGGTCTTACAATGAGCAGTTCTTC. This translates into CASSEPSGSYNEQFF. This sequence joins TRBV9 and TRBJ2-1; 8 bases are shared with TRBD2. V dropped 3 bases and J dropped 4; count of bases not matched to a gene: 6. Germline lookup yields CDR1 SGDLS and CDR2 YYNGEE. This CDR3 has 15 amino acids.

This chain uses TRBV9 with TRBJ2-5; 9 bases align to TRBD2. Germline values: CDR1 SGDLS, CDR2 YYNGEE. V was pared by 0 bases and J by 2 bases, with 8 bases of the junction left unmatched. This CDR3 region has 17 residues. The CDR3: CASSVGGASGAQETQYF. The CDR3 DNA reads TGTGCCAGCAGCGTAGGGGGGGCTAGCGGGGCTCAAGAGACCCAGTACTTC.

The V and J genes are TRBV5-1 and TRBJ1-2; 7 bases are shared with TRBD1. The CDR3 contains 14 residues. V lost 0 bases and J lost 8; bases outside the gene matches: 7. The germline CDR1 and CDR2 sequences are SGHRS and YFSETQ. The CDR3 sequence is CASSLAQGSGGYTF. The CDR3 region has the DNA TGCGCCAGCAGCTTGGCACAGGGGTCAGGAGGCTACACCTTC.

This chain links TRBV5-1 with TRBJ2-7; 10 bases agree with TRBD1. Germline V gives CDR1 SGHRS, CDR2 YFSETQ. This CDR3 region has 15 residues. V trimming: 0 bases; J trimming: 2 bases; junction bases outside the gene matches: 2. The CDR3 DNA reads as TGCGCCAGCAGCTTGGGACAGGGGGCGGCCTACGAGCAGTACTTC. As protein: CASSLGQGAAYEQYF.

In this sample, this clone turned up once. This chain connects TRBV4-3 to TRBJ1-2; D not resolved. Germline lookup yields CDR1 LGHNA and CDR2 YSLEER. Trimming stripped 1 base from V and 1 base from J, with 7 bases between. The CDR3 contains 14 residues. The CDR3 protein is CASSQVGGNYGYTF. The CDR3 nucleotides read TGCGCCAGCAGCCAAGTGGGAGGTAACTATGGCTACACCTTC.

The CDR3 DNA is TGTGCCAGCAGTCAGGGGGGAAATCATTCACCCCTCCACTTT. The encoded protein is CASSQGGNHSPLHF. The chain has TRBV6-4 and TRBJ1-6; 7 nucleotides line up with TRBD1. Trimming at V came to 5 bases and at J to 8 bases, leaving 6 bases not matched to a gene. This CDR3 comprises 14 residues. Germline-derived CDR1 and CDR2 are MRHNA and SNTAGT.

The V and J genes are TRBV5-1 and TRBJ2-7; D unclear. This CDR3 has 13 residues. V shed 3 bases and J shed 3 bases, with 10 bases lying between them. Germline V CDR1 and CDR2: SGHRS, YFSETQ. In nucleotides, the CDR3 is TGCGCCAGCAGCTCCGCCGGGTTCTACGAGCAGTACTTC. Translation: CASSSAGFYEQYF.

This chain joins TRBV24-1 and TRBJ2-7, with 7 bases that match TRBD1. The CDR3 runs 14 residues. Germline loops: CDR1 KGHDR, CDR2 SFDVKD. Trimming at V came to 4 bases and at J to 7 bases, leaving 9 bases not matched to a gene. For the CDR3, the DNA is TGTGCCACCAGTGAGCGTGACAGGGTTCGGGAGCAGTACTTC. Protein sequence: CATSERDRVREQYF.

The J gene is TRBJ2-7, the V gene TRBV7-8; D is unclear. CDR3 size: 13 residues. Germline CDR1 is SGHVS and CDR2 is FQNEAQ. V lost 7 bases, J lost 5 bases, and 15 bases lay in between. CDR3 nucleotide sequence: TGTGCCAGCACCGCGGCCCCCCGCGACGAGCAGTACTTC. Its protein is CASTAAPRDEQYF.

The sample holds a few counts of this clone. The V and J genes are TRBV19 and TRBJ1-5; D is unclear. The CDR3 has 13 amino acids. The V end was cut by 5 bases, the J end by 0 bases, with 5 bases between. The germline V gene encodes CDR1 LNHDA and CDR2 SQIVND (reference sequence). The CDR3, as DNA: TGTGCCAGTAGTGCGTATAGCAATCAGCCCCAGCATTTT. The encoded protein is CASSAYSNQPQHF.

V is TRBV6-5 and J is TRBJ2-3; no clear D. Germline V gene lookup returns CDR1 MNHEY and CDR2 SVGAGI. CDR3 length equals 14 residues. The V end lost 0 bases, the J end lost 1 base, and 5 bases lay between the germline ends. CDR3 in amino acids: CASSYSIGTDTQYF. The DNA of the CDR3 is TGTGCCAGCAGTTACTCGATAGGCACAGATACGCAGTATTTT.

The chain has TRBV7-9 and TRBJ1-1; 8 nucleotides agree with TRBD1. The CDR3 runs to 15 residues. CDR1 and CDR2 from the germline V gene are SEHNR and FQNEAQ (reference sequence). V was pared by 1 base and J by 1 base, with 2 bases of the junction left unmatched. CDR3 bases: TGTGCCAGCAGCTTAGGGACAGGGCAGAACACTGAAGCTTTCTTT. Amino acid sequence: CASSLGTGQNTEAFF.

The chain carries TRBV19 and TRBJ1-5, with 7 bases lining up with TRBD1. Germline CDR1 LNHDA, CDR2 SQIVND (reference sequence). V was clipped by 3 bases and J by 6 bases; unmatched bases: 8. This CDR3 contains 15 residues. The CDR3 DNA is TGTGCCAGTAGTATCCGGCAAGGGGGCGGTCAGCCCCAGCATTTT. Translation: CASSIRQGGGQPQHF. Using reference TRBV19 and TRBJ1-5 for the parts outside the CDR3, the full variable domain is DGGITQSPKYLFRKEGQNVTLSCEQNLNHDAMYWYRQDPGQGLRLIYYSQIVNDFQKGDIAEGYSVSREKKESFPLTVTSAQKNPTAFYLCASSIRQGGGQPQHFGDGTRLSIL.